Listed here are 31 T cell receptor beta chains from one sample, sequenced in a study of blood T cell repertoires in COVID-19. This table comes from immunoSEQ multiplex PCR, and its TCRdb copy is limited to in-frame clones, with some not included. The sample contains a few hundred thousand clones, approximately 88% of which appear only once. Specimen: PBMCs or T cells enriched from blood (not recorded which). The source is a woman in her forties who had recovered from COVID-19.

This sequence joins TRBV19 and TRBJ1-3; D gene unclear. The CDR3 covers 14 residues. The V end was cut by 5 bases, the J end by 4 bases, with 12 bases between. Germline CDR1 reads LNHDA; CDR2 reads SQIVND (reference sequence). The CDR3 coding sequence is TGTGCCAGTAGTGTGCTGCGAGGAGGAAACACCATATATTTT. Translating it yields CASSVLRGGNTIYF.

CDR3 sequence reads: CASSLGVLKYNEQFF. CDR3 sequence (DNA): TGCGCCAGCAGCCTCGGGGTCCTTAAGTACAATGAGCAGTTCTTC. V gene TRBV4-3 combines with J gene TRBJ2-1; D perhaps matches TRBD2 (5 bases). In germline, CDR1 is LGHNA, CDR2 YSLEER. The CDR3 runs to 15 residues. Trimming stripped 4 bases from V and 4 bases from J, with 14 bases between.

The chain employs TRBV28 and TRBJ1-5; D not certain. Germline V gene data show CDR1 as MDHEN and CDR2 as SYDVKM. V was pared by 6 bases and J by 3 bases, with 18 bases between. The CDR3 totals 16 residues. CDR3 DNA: TGTGCCAGCAGCTCCCCCCGGGGAGGGTTCAATCAGCCCCAGCATTTT. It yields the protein CASSSPRGGFNQPQHF.

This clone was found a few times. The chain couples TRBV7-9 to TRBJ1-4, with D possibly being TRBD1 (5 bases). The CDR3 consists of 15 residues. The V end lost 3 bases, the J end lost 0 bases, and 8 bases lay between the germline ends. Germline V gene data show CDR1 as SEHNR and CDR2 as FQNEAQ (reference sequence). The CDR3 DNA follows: TGTGCCAGCAGCTTTTCGGGGGCAACTAATGAAAAACTGTTTTTT. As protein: CASSFSGATNEKLFF.

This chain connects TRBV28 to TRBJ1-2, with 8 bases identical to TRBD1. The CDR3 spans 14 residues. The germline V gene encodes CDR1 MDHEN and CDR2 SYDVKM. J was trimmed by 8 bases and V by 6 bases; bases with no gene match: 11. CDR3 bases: TGTGCCAGCAGGAGGACAGGGAGAAGCGGAGGCTACACCTTC. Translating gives CASRRTGRSGGYTF.

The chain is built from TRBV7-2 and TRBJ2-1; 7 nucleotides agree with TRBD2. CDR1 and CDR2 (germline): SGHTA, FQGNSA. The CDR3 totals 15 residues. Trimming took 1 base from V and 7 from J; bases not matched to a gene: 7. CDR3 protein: CASSLEAAGRNEQFF. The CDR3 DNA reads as TGTGCCAGCAGCTTAGAAGCAGCGGGAAGAAATGAGCAGTTCTTC.

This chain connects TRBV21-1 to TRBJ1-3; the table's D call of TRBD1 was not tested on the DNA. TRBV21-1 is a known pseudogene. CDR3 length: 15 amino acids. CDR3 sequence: CASQHTHDSGNTIYF. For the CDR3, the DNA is TGTGCCTCTCAACACACGCACGACTCTGGAAACACCATATATTTT.

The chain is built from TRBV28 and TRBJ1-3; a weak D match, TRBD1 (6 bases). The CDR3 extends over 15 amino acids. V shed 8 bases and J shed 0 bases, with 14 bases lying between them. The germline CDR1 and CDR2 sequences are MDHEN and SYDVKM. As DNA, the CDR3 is TGTGCCAGCTGCCCTCCACAGGGCTCTGGAAACACCATATATTTT. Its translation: CASCPPQGSGNTIYF. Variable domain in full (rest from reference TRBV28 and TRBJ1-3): DVKVTQSSRYLVKRTGEKVFLECVQDMDHENMFWYRQDPGLGLRLIYFSYDVKMKEKGDIPEGYSVSREKKERFSLILESASTNQTSMYLCASCPPQGSGNTIYFGEGSWLTVV.

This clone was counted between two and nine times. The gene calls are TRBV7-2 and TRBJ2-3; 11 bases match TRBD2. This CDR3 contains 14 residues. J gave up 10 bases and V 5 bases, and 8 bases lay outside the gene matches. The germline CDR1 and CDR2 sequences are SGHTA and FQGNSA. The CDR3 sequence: CASSLSGGASAQYF. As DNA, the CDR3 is TGTGCCAGCAGCCTTAGCGGGGGGGCCTCCGCGCAGTATTTT. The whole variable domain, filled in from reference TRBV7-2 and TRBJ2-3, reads GAGVSQSPSNKVTEKGKDVELRCDPISGHTALYWYRQSLGQGLEFLIYFQGNSAPDKSGLPSDRFSAERTGGSVSTLTIQRTQQEDSAVYLCASSLSGGASAQYFGPGTRLTVL.

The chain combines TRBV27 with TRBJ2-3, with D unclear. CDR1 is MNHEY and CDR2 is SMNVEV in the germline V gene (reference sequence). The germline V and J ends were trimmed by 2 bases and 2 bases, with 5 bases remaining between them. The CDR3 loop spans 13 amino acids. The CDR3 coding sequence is TGTGCCAGCAGTTTAATCAACACAGATACGCAGTATTTT. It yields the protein CASSLINTDTQYF.

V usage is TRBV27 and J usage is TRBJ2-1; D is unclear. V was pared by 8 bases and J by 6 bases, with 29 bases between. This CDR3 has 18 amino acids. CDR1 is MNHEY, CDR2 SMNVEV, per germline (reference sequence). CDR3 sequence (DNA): TGTGCCAGCTCCTTGCTCGCTTTATCGAGTAGTTTTTTCAATGAGCAGTTCTTC. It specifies CASSLLALSSSFFNEQFF.

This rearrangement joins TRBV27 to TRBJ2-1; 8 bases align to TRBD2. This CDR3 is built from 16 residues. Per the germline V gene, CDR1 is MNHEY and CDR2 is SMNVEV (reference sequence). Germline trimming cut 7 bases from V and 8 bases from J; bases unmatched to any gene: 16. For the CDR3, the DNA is TGTGCCAGCACCACCCGGTGGACTAGCAGGACGGATGAGCAGTTCTTC. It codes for CASTTRWTSRTDEQFF.

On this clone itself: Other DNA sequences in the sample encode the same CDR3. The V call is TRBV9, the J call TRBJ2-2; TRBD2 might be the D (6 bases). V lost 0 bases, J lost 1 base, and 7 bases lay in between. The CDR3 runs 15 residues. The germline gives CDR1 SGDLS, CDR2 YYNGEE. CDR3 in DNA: TGTGCCAGCAGCGTAGTTAGCGGGAACACCGGGGAGCTGTTTTTT. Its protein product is CASSVVSGNTGELFF.

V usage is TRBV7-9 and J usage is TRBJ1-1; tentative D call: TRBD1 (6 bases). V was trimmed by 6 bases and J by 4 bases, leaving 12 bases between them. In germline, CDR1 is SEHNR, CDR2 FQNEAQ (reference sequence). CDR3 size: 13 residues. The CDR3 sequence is CASSETGTTEAFF. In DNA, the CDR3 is TGTGCCAGCAGTGAAACAGGGACCACTGAAGCTTTCTTT.

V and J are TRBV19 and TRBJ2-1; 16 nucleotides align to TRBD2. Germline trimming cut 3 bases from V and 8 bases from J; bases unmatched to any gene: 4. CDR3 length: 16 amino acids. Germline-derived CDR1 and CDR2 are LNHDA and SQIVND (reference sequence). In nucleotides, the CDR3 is TGTGCCAGTAGTATGTGGGGACTAGCGGGAGGGTATGAGCAGTTCTTC. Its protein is CASSMWGLAGGYEQFF.

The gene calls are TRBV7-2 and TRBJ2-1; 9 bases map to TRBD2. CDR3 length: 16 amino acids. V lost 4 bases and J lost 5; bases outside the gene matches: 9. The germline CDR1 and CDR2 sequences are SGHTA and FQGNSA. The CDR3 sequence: CASSSTGLAYNNEQFF. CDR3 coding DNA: TGTGCCAGCAGCTCCACGGGACTAGCATATAACAATGAGCAGTTCTTC.

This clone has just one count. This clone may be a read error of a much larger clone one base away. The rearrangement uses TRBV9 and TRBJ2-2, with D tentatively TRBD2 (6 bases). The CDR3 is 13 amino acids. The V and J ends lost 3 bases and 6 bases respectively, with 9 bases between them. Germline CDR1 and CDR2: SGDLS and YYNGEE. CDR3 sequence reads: CASSESGPGELFF. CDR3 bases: TGTGCCAGCAGCGAGAGCGGGCCCGGGGAGCTGTTTTTT.

The CDR3 loop is CASAVRGRETQYF. CDR3 DNA sequence: TGTGCCAGCGCTGTTCGCGGGAGAGAGACCCAGTACTTC. The chain recombines TRBV28 with TRBJ2-5; the match to TRBD2 covers 7 bases. Germline trimming cut 8 bases from V and 4 bases from J; bases unmatched to any gene: 7. The V gene's germline CDR1 is MDHEN and CDR2 SYDVKM. The CDR3 runs 13 residues.

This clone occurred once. CDR3: CASSLRTEAFF. The DNA of the CDR3 is TGTGCCAGCAGCCTACGCACTGAAGCTTTCTTT. The rearrangement links TRBV7-9 to TRBJ1-1; D unresolved. The ends were cut back, 5 bases at V and 4 bases at J, with 5 bases in the middle. The germline V gene has CDR1 SEHNR and CDR2 FQNEAQ (reference sequence). This CDR3 spans 11 amino acids.

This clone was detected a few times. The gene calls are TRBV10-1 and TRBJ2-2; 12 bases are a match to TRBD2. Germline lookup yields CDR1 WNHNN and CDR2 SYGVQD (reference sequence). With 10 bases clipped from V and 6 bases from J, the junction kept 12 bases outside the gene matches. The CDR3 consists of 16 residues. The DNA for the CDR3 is TGCGCCACCCAGGGGCTAGCGGGAGGGCGTGCCGGGGAGCTGTTTTTT. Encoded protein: CATQGLAGGRAGELFF.

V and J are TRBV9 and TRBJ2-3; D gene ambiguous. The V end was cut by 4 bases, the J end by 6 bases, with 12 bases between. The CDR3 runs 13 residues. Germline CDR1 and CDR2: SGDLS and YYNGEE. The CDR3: CASSPEHMDTQYF. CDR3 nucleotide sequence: TGTGCCAGCAGCCCAGAACACATGGATACGCAGTATTTT.

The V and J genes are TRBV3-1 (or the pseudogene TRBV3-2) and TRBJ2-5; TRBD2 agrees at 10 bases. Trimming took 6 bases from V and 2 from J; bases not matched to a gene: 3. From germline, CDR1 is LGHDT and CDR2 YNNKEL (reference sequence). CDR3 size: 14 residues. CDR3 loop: CASRPAGGQETQYF. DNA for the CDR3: TGTGCCAGCAGGCCAGCGGGAGGGCAAGAGACCCAGTACTTC.

The CDR3 coding sequence is TGTGCCAGTAGAAGCCGGCAGGGGGTGGGTGAGCAGTTCTTC. Translated, it gives CASRSRQGVGEQFF. V gene TRBV19 combines with J gene TRBJ2-1, with 7 positions matching TRBD1. The V segment lost 6 bases and the J segment 9 bases; nucleotides outside the gene matches: 11. CDR3 length: 14 amino acids. Germline-derived CDR1 and CDR2 are LNHDA and SQIVND (reference sequence).

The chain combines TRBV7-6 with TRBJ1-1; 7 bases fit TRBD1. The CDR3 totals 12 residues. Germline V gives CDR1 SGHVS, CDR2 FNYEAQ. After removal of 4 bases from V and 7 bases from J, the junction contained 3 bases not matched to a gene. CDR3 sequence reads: CASSSDRYEAFF. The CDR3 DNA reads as TGTGCCAGCAGCTCGGACAGGTATGAAGCTTTCTTT.

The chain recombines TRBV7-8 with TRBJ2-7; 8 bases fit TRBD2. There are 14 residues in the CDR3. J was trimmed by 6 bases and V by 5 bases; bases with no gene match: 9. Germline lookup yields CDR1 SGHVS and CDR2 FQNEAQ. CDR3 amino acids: CASSRAGEAGEQYF. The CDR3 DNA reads TGTGCCAGCAGCCGAGCGGGGGAAGCGGGCGAGCAGTACTTC.

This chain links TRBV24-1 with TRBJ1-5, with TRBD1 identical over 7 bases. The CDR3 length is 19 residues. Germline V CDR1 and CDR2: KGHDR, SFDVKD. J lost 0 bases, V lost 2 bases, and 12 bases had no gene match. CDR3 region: CATSDYQQGPGASNQPQHF. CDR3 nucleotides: TGTGCCACCAGTGATTATCAACAGGGGCCCGGGGCTAGCAATCAGCCCCAGCATTTT.

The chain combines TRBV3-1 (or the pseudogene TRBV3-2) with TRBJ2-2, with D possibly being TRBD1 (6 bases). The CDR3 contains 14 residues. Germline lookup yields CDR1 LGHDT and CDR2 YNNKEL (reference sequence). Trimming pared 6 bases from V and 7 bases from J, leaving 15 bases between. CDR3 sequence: CASSGGGFGGELFF. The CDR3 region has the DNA TGTGCCAGCAGTGGGGGCGGTTTTGGCGGGGAGCTGTTTTTT.

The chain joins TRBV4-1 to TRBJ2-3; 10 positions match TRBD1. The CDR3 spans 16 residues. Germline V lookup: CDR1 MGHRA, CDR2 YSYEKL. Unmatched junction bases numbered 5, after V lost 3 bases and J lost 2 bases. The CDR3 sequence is CASSHPGTGATDTQYF. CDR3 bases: TGCGCCAGCAGCCATCCCGGGACAGGGGCCACAGATACGCAGTATTTT.

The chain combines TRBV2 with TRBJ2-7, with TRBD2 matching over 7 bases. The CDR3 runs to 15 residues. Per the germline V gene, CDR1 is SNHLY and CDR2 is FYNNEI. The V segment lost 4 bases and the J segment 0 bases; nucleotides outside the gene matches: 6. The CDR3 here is CASSGLAVGSYEQYF. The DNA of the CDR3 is TGTGCCAGCAGTGGGCTAGCGGTCGGCTCCTACGAGCAGTACTTC. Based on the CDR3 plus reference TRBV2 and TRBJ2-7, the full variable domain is EPEVTQTPSHQVTQMGQEVILRCVPISNHLYFYWYRQILGQKVEFLVSFYNNEISEKSEIFDDQFSVERPDGSNFTLKIRSTKLEDSAMYFCASSGLAVGSYEQYFGPGTRLTVT.

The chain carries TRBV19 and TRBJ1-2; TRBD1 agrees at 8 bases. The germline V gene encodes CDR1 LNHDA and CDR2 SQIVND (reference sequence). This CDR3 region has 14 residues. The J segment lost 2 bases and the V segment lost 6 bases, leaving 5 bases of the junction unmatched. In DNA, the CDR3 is TGTGCCAGTAGAAGGACAGGGAGGAACTATGGCTACACCTTC. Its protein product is CASRRTGRNYGYTF.

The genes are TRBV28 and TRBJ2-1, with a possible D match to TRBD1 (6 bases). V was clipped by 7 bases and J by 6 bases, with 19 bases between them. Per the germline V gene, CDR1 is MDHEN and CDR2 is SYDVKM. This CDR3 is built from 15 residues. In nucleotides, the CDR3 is TGTGCCAGCACCCCCACCCCGGGCAGGGGCAATGAGCAGTTCTTC. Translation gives CASTPTPGRGNEQFF. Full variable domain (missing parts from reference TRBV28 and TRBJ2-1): DVKVTQSSRYLVKRTGEKVFLECVQDMDHENMFWYRQDPGLGLRLIYFSYDVKMKEKGDIPEGYSVSREKKERFSLILESASTNQTSMYLCASTPTPGRGNEQFFGPGTRLTVL.